This entry describes one T cell receptor (beta chain). This clonotype was detected only a few times. The antigen it recognizes is unknown. No base-level quality is on record; no much larger clone is a single base apart. The method was RT-PCR. The sequencing machine was a NextSeq 550. Through fastp at Q25 and MiXCR, TCRdb rebuilt clones from the public reads, retaining in-frame beta chains. Rows with a matching CDR3 protein are joined into one entry that keeps the most common DNA and genes. This sample holds about a million distinct CDR3 sequences; over 15% were observed only once. The ten most abundant clones make up 5.5% to 6.5% of the sample. These data come from a study of patients and donors after allogeneic stem cell transplantation (TCRdb year 2020). The CDR3, from cysteine to phenylalanine, totals 15 residues. Only the CDR3 region is kept as DNA, spanning 45 bases read in frame from base 1. Per the germline V gene (reference sequence), DFQATT is the CDR1 and SNEGSKA is the CDR2. Trimmed from V: 6 bases; trimmed from J: 8 bases; junction bases lacking a gene match: 16.

The specimen was blood, either unsorted or a sorted T cell fraction (not recorded which). This sequence was found in a human donor who was either an allogeneic HSCT recipient or a stem cell or donor lymphocyte infusion donor (not recorded which). It is not recorded whose cells these are; they may come from a transplant donor. This chain is built from TRBV20-1 and TRBJ2-3; 8 central nucleotides agree with TRBD2. The DNA reads as follows: TGCAGTGCGCTTGTTGGTTTAGCGGGGTACGGTACGCAGTATTTT. This is translated as CSALVGLAGYGTQYF.